This T cell receptor beta chain was identified in a study of blood T cell repertoires in COVID-19. Turning to the study itself: Both acute and convalescent COVID-19 samples were obtained from the United States, Italy and Spain. Sources were T cells, B-cell-depleted T cells, or PBMCs; the material itself was cDNA or gDNA.

Original data processing: By means of reference gene primer amplification, nucleated cell counts were estimated. Assay used: immunoSEQ multiplex PCR; TCRdb lists only in-frame clones, some missing. The D gene and trimming were derived from the DNA, and the V and J assignments and clone size from that table. The table lists 120,000 or so clones, roughly four fifths of them singletons. The source material was peripheral blood. This TCR was sampled from an older woman with acute or convalescent COVID-19.

CDR3 DNA sequence: TGTGCCAGCAATCTAGCGGGGGCGAACACCGGGGAGCTGTTTTTT. Protein product: CASNLAGANTGELFF. V gene TRBV27 combines with J gene TRBJ2-2; TRBD2 matches 10 bases. CDR1 is MNHEY and CDR2 is SMNVEV in the germline V gene (reference sequence). This CDR3 comprises 15 residues. The trim removed 7 bases at V and 0 bases at J, leaving 2 bases unmatched.